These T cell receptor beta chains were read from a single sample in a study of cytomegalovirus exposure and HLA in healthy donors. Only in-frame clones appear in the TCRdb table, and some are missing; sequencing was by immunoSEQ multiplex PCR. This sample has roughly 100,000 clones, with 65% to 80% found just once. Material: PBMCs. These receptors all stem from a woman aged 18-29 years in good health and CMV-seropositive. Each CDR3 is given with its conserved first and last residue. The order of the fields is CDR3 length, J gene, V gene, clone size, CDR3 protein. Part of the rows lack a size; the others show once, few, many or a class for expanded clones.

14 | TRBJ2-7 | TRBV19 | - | CASRRGQGAYEQYF
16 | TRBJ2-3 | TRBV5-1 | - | CASSSSSGRAGDTQYF
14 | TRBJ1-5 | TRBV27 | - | CASSFRGGNQPQHF
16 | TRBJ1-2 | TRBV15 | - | CATSRDPTGFNYGYTF
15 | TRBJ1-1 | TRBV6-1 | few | CASSWMLTGDTEAFF
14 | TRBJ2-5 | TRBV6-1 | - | CASSPGQTKETQYF
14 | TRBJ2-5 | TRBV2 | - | CASSEDLGPDPQYF
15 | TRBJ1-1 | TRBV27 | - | CASSLSGGWDTEAFF
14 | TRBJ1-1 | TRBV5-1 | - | CASSLEGKRTEAFF
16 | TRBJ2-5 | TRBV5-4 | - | CASSRAGTGFQETQYF
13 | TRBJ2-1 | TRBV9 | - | CASRGSGDNEQFF
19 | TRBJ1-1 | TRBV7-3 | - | CASSSRPGHEGLMNTEAFF
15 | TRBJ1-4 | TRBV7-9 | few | CASSTRQGTNEKLFF
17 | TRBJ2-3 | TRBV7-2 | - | CASSSQSQREAGDTQYF
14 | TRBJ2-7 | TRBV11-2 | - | CASSRVDSSYEQYF
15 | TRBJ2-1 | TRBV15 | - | CATSRGLAGRNEQFF
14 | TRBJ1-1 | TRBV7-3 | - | CASSQGGRHTEAFF
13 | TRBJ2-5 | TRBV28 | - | CASSPRGQRQKYF
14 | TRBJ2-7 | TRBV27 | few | CASSPGTGDYEQYF
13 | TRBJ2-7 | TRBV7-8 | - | CASSLLAGAEQYF
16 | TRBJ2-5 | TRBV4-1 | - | CASSQNTAGNQETQYF
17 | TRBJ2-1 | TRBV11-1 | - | CASSFRLAGGSYNEQFF